The present T cell receptor (beta chain) was sequenced within a study of T cell responses to AZD1222 COVID-19 vaccine (dated by TCRdb to about 2021). With respect to the entire study: Because spike-specific TCR depth and breadth did not differ between the two schedules, AZD1222 recipients who got a second dose at roughly 4 weeks were pooled with those who got a second dose at roughly 12 weeks. Trial participants were enrolled by age into subgroups of 18-55, 56-69 and 70-plus years, and about 150, 27 and 61 TCR-sequenced participants, respectively, were included in these subgroups. TCR sequencing covered over 230 trial participants: 200 to 220 given two doses of AZD1222 and around 25 given two doses of MenACWY control vaccine.

What the time point label conveys for this sample: baseline before first vaccination. Samples from vaccinated people were obtained from the UK trials COV001 and COV002, which included a single-blind randomized controlled phase 2/3 trial of AZD1222 (ChAdOx1 nCoV-19) in healthy adults. For TCRbeta chain sequencing, PBMC samples from trial participants were taken at day 0 and at day 28 after the second dose. What the study reported, not specific to this receptor: No day 14 peak-response samples were available, so repertoires were characterized only after the peak T cell response. Epitopes outside the regions mutated in the B.1.351 and B.1.1.7 variants were reportedly recognized by nearly half of the unique spike-specific TCRs. The whole spike protein was spanned by vaccine-associated CD4 TCRs, and dominant responses were seen in regions 160-218 and 743-854. Spike-specific TCR breadth and depth rose significantly after two AZD1222 doses compared with day 0 and with MenACWY recipients. Conclusions about previously exposed vaccinees are limited because only a handful of AZD1222 recipients were SARS-CoV-2 seropositive at baseline. Most participants were white British and females outnumbered males, and the authors suggested that clonal diversity may have been underestimated. In the small 56-69-year group, the increase in depth fell short of significance, most likely because of low power.

As regards this clone: It lacks a known antigen. Within one base of it there is no much larger clone, and no base qualities were kept.

The CDR3 spans 14 residues, from the cysteine through the phenylalanine. The sequence is cut down to CDR3 DNA, 42 bases in frame from base 1. V is pruned by 4 bases and J by 5 bases, leaving 4 bases of the junction without a gene match. CDR1 and CDR2 are drawn from the germline V gene: SGHTA, FQGNSA. The CDR3 regions of human TCRbeta chains were analyzed by immunosequencing. Concerning the study's data processing: Repertoire TCRs were checked for matches against a reference library of SARS-CoV-2-specific TCRs that had been generated using the MIRA antigen-specificity platform. Breadth meant the fraction of unique TCRs that were SARS-CoV-2-associated, whereas depth meant the fraction of total T cells that were SARS-CoV-2-associated. Each spike-specific TCR was assigned to its reactive spike region and to a CD4 or CD8 class using the MIRA data. Log10-transformed breadth and depth values were compared by one-way ANOVA with Sidak's multiple comparisons tests. As stored in TCRdb, this immuneACCESS dataset retains in-frame rearrangements with V and J assigned. A fraction of the clones does not appear; measured against another copy, unresolved V genes explain less than half of the discrepancy, and the remainder lacks a known reason. V and J calls and clone size come straight from that table; D and trimming were deduced from the DNA. Counted in this sample were 95,000 to 150,000 clones; around 94% of them appeared once. Clones ranked in the top ten supply about 1.5% of the sample.

The chain is assembled from TRBV7-2 and TRBJ1-5; the central 8 bases match TRBD1. The input for sequencing was peripheral blood, taken on day 0 of AZD1222 vaccination. The source of this sequence is an adult in good health. The base sequence is TGTGCCAGCAGCTCTGGACAGGGCGATCAGCCCCAGCATTTT. Its protein is CASSSGQGDQPQHF.